The 6 T cell receptor beta chains reported below all come from one sample, sequenced in a study of cytomegalovirus exposure and HLA in healthy donors. Primers for the PCR totalled 60 Vbeta and 13 Jbeta. Assay: immunoSEQ multiplex PCR; the TCRdb copy retains only in-frame clones and omits some. The sample shows 90,000 to 95,000 clones, 81% of them seen only once. The sequenced material came from PBMCs. These receptors were taken from a girl aged 2 to 10 in good health and CMV-seropositive.

This clone has a single count. In nucleotides, the CDR3 is TGTGCCAGCAGTTACTCGACAGGGAGGCCTGAAGCTTTCTTT. This translates into CASSYSTGRPEAFF. The chain recombines TRBV6-5 with TRBJ1-1; 7 positions agree with TRBD1. Germline V gives CDR1 MNHEY, CDR2 SVGAGI. The CDR3 extends over 14 amino acids. Trimming at V came to 0 bases and at J to 6 bases, leaving 4 bases not matched to a gene.

In its sample, this clone was seen a few times. The chain links TRBV6-1 to TRBJ2-1; the match to TRBD2 covers 10 bases. Germline assignment: CDR1 MNHNS and CDR2 SASEGT. CDR3 size: 15 residues. The V and J ends lost 3 bases and 3 bases, in that order; junction bases with no gene match: 2. The CDR3 nucleotides are TGTGCCAGCAGTGAGGGGACTAGCGACTACAATGAGCAGTTCTTC. Amino acid sequence: CASSEGTSDYNEQFF.

The rearrangement uses TRBV4-3 and TRBJ1-1; 9 bases map to TRBD1. Germline V gives CDR1 LGHNA, CDR2 YSLEER. Trimming took 4 bases from V and 8 from J; bases not matched to a gene: 5. The CDR3 has 13 amino acids. The CDR3 DNA follows: TGCGCCAGCAGCCGGAACAGGGGGCTCGAAGCTTTCTTT. Its translation is CASSRNRGLEAFF.

In DNA, the CDR3 is TGCGCCAGCAGCCCTTATCCTACCCGGGGTGTCGGAACTAATGAAAAACTGTTTTTT. Translation gives CASSPYPTRGVGTNEKLFF. This chain links TRBV5-1 with TRBJ1-4, with D uncertain. V lost 4 bases to trimming and J lost 1 base, with 23 bases between them. The CDR3 totals 19 residues. Germline V lookup: CDR1 SGHRS, CDR2 YFSETQ.

The V gene is TRBV10-1, the J gene TRBJ2-3; 8 bases agree with TRBD2. This CDR3 has 14 residues. Trimming at V came to 6 bases and at J to 1 base, leaving 3 bases not matched to a gene. CDR1 WNHNN and CDR2 SYGVQD come from the germline V gene (reference sequence). Here the CDR3 DNA reads TGCGCCAGCAGGCCGGGACTAGGCACAGATACGCAGTATTTT. Its protein is CASRPGLGTDTQYF.

This clone was counted only a few times. The chain combines TRBV5-6 with TRBJ1-1, with a tentative D call TRBD1 (5 bases). CDR1 and CDR2 (germline): SGHDT, YYEEEE. V dropped 4 bases and J dropped 10 bases, with 17 bases sitting between them. The CDR3 has 13 amino acids. This chain's CDR3 is CASSRDSPEGAFF. As DNA, the CDR3 is TGTGCCAGCAGCCGGGACTCACCTGAGGGAGCTTTCTTT.